The entry below gives a single T cell receptor (beta chain) sequence along with its context. This clonotype was seen many times. The specificity of this receptor is unknown. Per-base qualities were not stored, and no clone one base away is much larger. This specimen belongs to a study of T-cell reconstitution after alpha-beta-depleted transplantation in children (dated by TCRdb to about 2016). For the study in its entirety: T-cell immune reconstitution after TCRalphabeta/CD19-depleted allogeneic hematopoietic cell transplantation in children was quantitatively tracked in the study by means of TCR repertoire profiling. Paper-wide results and their limitations: The apparently early recovery of alphabetaT-cell counts about two months after transplant reportedly depended on only several hundred rapidly expanded clones that came from non-depleted graft cells. Over the following months the frequencies of hyperexpanded clones went down, and after one year T-cell counts and TCRbeta diversity were mostly credited to newly produced T cells. In some patients, high TCRbeta diversity at day 60 was attributed to recipient T cells and intrathymic progenitors that had survived conditioning.

Receptor libraries were prepared by PCR. The sequencer listed for this sample is Illumina HiSeq 2500. To normalize quantification of the TCRbeta repertoire, the TCR libraries were built with molecular barcoding that relied on unique molecular identifiers. The public reads were reprocessed in TCRdb via fastp at Q25 and MiXCR, keeping in-frame beta chains. Each entry merges the rows of one CDR3 protein and shows their most common DNA and genes. The sample profile shows approximately 110,000 distinct CDR3 sequences; about a tenth of them were found once. Around 35% of the sample is in the top ten clones. The intended sense of this specimen's treatment or condition label: allogeneic hematopoietic cell transplantation with graft depleted of TCRalphabeta T cells and CD19 B cells. The children who served as transplant recipients had been given grafts of TCRalphabeta/CD19-depleted allogeneic hematopoietic cells.

Trimming costs V 5 bases and J 0 bases, and their ends lie 4 bases apart. The germline V gene yields SGHVS for CDR1 and FQNEAQ for CDR2. There are 13 amino acids in the CDR3, from cysteine to phenylalanine inclusive. Just CDR3 DNA is preserved here, 39 bases in frame from base 1. The TCR comes from a boy aged 2 to 9 with acute lymphoblastic leukemia, due to receive a stem cell transplant. Source: PBMCs, taken before TCRalphabeta/CD19-depleted stem cell transplant. The chain employs TRBV7-8 and TRBJ2-2, with the D gene uncertain. The CDR3 reads CASSGANTGELFF. The nucleotides read TGTGCCAGCAGCGGGGCGAACACCGGGGAGCTGTTTTTT.